This entry lists 19 T cell receptor beta chains sequenced from one sample in a study of blood T cell repertoires in COVID-19. Libraries were prepared by immunoSEQ multiplex PCR; TCRdb keeps only in-frame clonotypes and omits some of them. The sample includes around 330,000 clones, more than 90% of them seen just once. Sequenced: PBMCs or T cells enriched from blood (not recorded which). These receptors were collected from a man aged 55 to 70 who had recovered from COVID-19.

V gene TRBV9 combines with J gene TRBJ2-5; 7 nucleotides align to TRBD2. Trimming cost V 1 base and J 0 bases; bases outside gene matches: 6. The CDR3 is 16 amino acids. Germline-derived CDR1 and CDR2 are SGDLS and YYNGEE. In DNA form, the CDR3 reads TGTGCCAGCAGCGTACCCAGCGGGATCTACCAAGAGACCCAGTACTTC. Its protein is CASSVPSGIYQETQYF.

Comment on this clone: This sample also contains other DNA sequences that code for the same CDR3. The chain joins TRBV4-1 to TRBJ2-1; 7 bases align to TRBD2. Germline values: CDR1 MGHRA, CDR2 YSYEKL. J was trimmed by 2 bases and V by 0 bases; bases with no gene match: 1. CDR3 size: 15 residues. The CDR3 DNA reads as TGCGCCAGCAGCCAAGAGGGGGGGGCCTACAATGAGCAGTTCTTC. The encoded protein is CASSQEGGAYNEQFF.

The V call is TRBV6-1, the J call TRBJ1-5, with D tentatively TRBD1 (6 bases). CDR1 is MNHNS, CDR2 SASEGT, per germline. There are 12 residues in the CDR3. V lost 0 bases, J lost 11 bases, and 8 bases lay in between. The CDR3 region is CASSEAGAAQHF. CDR3 in DNA: TGTGCCAGCAGTGAAGCGGGGGCAGCCCAGCATTTT.

J is TRBJ1-2 and V is TRBV6-2 or TRBV6-3; 7 bases match TRBD1. V lost 4 bases to trimming and J lost 3 bases; unmatched junction nucleotides: 2. The V gene's germline CDR1 is MNHEY and CDR2 SVGEGT. This CDR3 contains 13 residues. The CDR3 DNA sequence: TGTGCCAGCAGTTCGGGACAGTACTATGGCTACACCTTC. It yields the protein CASSSGQYYGYTF.

This chain links TRBV9 with TRBJ2-1; the D gene is possibly TRBD2 (5 bases). The CDR3 has 14 amino acids. Trimming took off 4 bases at V and 9 bases at J, with 17 bases between the two ends. Germline assignment: CDR1 SGDLS and CDR2 YYNGEE. The CDR3 is CASSTRTLKFEQFF. CDR3 DNA sequence: TGTGCCAGCAGCACTCGGACTCTAAAATTTGAGCAGTTCTTC.

The rearrangement links TRBV14 to TRBJ2-5, with 10 positions matching TRBD2. Losses at the gene ends were 4 bases for V and 5 bases for J; bases not matched to a gene: 16. The CDR3 is 18 residues long. Per the germline V gene, CDR1 is SGHDN and CDR2 is FVKESK. This CDR3 reads CASSPAFGTSVIEETQYF. In DNA, the CDR3 is TGTGCCAGCAGCCCCGCCTTCGGGACTAGCGTAATCGAGGAGACCCAGTACTTC. The whole variable domain, remainder taken from reference TRBV14 and TRBJ2-5, is EAGVTQFPSHSVIEKGQTVTLRCDPISGHDNLYWYRRVMGKEIKFLLHFVKESKQDESGMPNNRFLAERTGGTYSTLKVQPAELEDSGVYFCASSPAFGTSVIEETQYFGPGTRLLVL.

This chain's CDR3 is CAWTSQGLTNYGYTF. The CDR3 DNA follows: TGTGCCTGGACATCACAGGGCCTAACTAACTATGGCTACACCTTC. J is TRBJ1-2 and V is TRBV30; D possibly corresponds to TRBD1 (6 bases). The germline gives CDR1 GTSNPN, CDR2 SVGIG (reference sequence). The CDR3 contains 15 residues. The V gene lost 4 bases and the J gene lost 0 bases, with 15 bases spanning the gap.

This sequence joins TRBV6-5 and TRBJ1-6; D may be TRBD1 (5 bases). The CDR3 spans 14 residues. Trimming left V 3 bases short and J 10 bases short, with 13 bases between. Germline lookup yields CDR1 MNHEY and CDR2 SVGAGI. CDR3 loop: CASSYFQGWSPLHF. CDR3 DNA sequence: TGTGCCAGCAGTTATTTTCAGGGTTGGTCACCCCTCCACTTT.

The chain carries TRBV6-2 or TRBV6-3 and TRBJ1-1; D is unresolved. The CDR3 sequence is 14 residues long. Trimming shortened V by 4 bases and J by 2 bases, and 11 bases separated the two germline ends. Germline V lookup: CDR1 MNHEY, CDR2 SVGEGT. This CDR3 is CASSFRNYNTEAFF. The CDR3 coding sequence is TGTGCCAGCAGTTTTCGCAACTATAACACTGAAGCTTTCTTT.

The chain employs TRBV9 and TRBJ2-3, with unresolved D. Germline V CDR1 and CDR2: SGDLS, YYNGEE. The CDR3 spans 13 residues. Trimming removed 7 bases from V and 4 bases from J, with 13 bases in between. The CDR3 region is CASSSSVADTQYF. The CDR3 DNA sequence: TGTGCCAGCTCTAGTTCCGTGGCAGATACGCAGTATTTT.

This clone was recorded only once. The chain has TRBV5-1 and TRBJ2-5; weak D call: TRBD2 (7 bases). Deletions cut 0 bases from V and 5 bases from J, with 14 bases between. CDR1 and CDR2 from the germline V gene are SGHRS and YFSETQ. The CDR3 has 15 amino acids. The DNA of the CDR3 is TGCGCCAGCAGCTTGGGCGGGGGCCGTGCGGAGACCCAGTACTTC. Its translation is CASSLGGGRAETQYF.

The chain carries TRBV12-5 and TRBJ2-7; D gene ambiguous. The germline gives CDR1 LGHNT, CDR2 FRNRAP. This CDR3 has 11 residues. V dropped 3 bases and J dropped 2 bases, with 2 bases sitting between them. The CDR3 bases are TGTGCTAGTGGTTTCGCCTACGAGCAGTACTTC. This codes for CASGFAYEQYF.

This chain links TRBV27 with TRBJ1-2; 9 bases line up with TRBD1. Trimming took 3 bases from V and 7 from J; bases not matched to a gene: 9. The CDR3 is 15 amino acids. Germline V gene sequence: CDR1 MNHEY, CDR2 SMNVEV (reference sequence). CDR3 amino acids: CASSFRGQGNRGYTF. The CDR3 DNA sequence: TGTGCCAGCAGTTTTCGAGGACAGGGGAATCGTGGCTACACCTTC.

The gene calls are TRBV29-1 and TRBJ2-1, with 8 bases that match TRBD1. This CDR3 comprises 14 residues. CDR1 and CDR2 (germline): SQVTM, ANQGSEA. The CDR3 nucleotides are TGCACCTCGGGCGGAGGACAGGGATTCAATGAGCAGTTCTTC. This codes for CTSGGGQGFNEQFF.

This clone was counted only a few times. The chain combines TRBV7-9 with TRBJ1-1, with D hard to call. This CDR3 region has 12 residues. V shed 5 bases and J shed 5 bases, with 9 bases lying between them. Per germline, CDR1 SEHNR and CDR2 FQNEAQ (reference sequence). The CDR3 DNA follows: TGTGCCAGCAGCCGAGAGTGGACTGAAGCTTTCTTT. Its translation: CASSREWTEAFF.

This chain connects TRBV28 to TRBJ1-1; possible D gene TRBD1, 5 bases. The germline V and J ends were trimmed by 5 bases and 4 bases, with 17 bases remaining between them. Germline V gene lookup returns CDR1 MDHEN and CDR2 SYDVKM. The CDR3 totals 15 residues. CDR3 sequence (DNA): TGTGCCAGCAGTCCCTGGGGGGGTCGGAGCACTGAAGCTTTCTTT. This sequence encodes CASSPWGGRSTEAFF.

The chain links TRBV6-6 to TRBJ1-1, with a weak D call TRBD1 (6 bases). The CDR3 is made up of 16 amino acids. V was cut by 5 bases and J by 4 bases, with 20 bases left in between. Looked up from germline, CDR1 is MNHNY and CDR2 is SVGAGI (reference sequence). In nucleotides, the CDR3 is TGTGCCAGCAGTGCCCCTTTGACAGGATCCGGCACTGAAGCTTTCTTT. Its translation: CASSAPLTGSGTEAFF.

The chain has TRBV2 and TRBJ1-4, with TRBD1 matching 7 bases. V shed 3 bases and J 10 bases; nucleotides not matched to a gene: 11. CDR3 length: 15 amino acids. Germline V gives CDR1 SNHLY, CDR2 FYNNEI. CDR3 protein: CASSDGGRDRGKLFF. In nucleotides, the CDR3 is TGTGCCAGCAGTGATGGAGGCAGGGACAGAGGAAAACTGTTTTTT.

The chain has TRBV19 and TRBJ2-1; 10 bases are a match to TRBD1. CDR1 and CDR2 from the germline V gene are LNHDA and SQIVND (reference sequence). With V trimmed by 9 bases and J by 7 bases, 15 bases remained unmatched. The CDR3 totals 16 residues. The CDR3 nucleotides are TGTGCCAGCAAGAAAAAGGACAGGGGGTTGGGTAATGAGCAGTTCTTC. Protein sequence: CASKKKDRGLGNEQFF.